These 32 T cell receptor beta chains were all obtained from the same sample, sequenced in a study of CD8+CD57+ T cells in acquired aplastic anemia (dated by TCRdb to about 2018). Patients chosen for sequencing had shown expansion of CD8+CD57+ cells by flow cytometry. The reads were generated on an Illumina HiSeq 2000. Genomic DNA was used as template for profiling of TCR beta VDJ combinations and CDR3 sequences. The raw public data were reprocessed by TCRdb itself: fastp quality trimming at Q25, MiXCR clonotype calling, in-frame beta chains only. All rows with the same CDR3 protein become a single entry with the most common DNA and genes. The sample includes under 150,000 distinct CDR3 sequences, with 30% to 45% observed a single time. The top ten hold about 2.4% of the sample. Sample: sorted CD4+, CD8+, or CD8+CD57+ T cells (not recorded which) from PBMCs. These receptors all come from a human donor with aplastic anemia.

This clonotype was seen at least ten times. The CDR3 DNA reads TGTGCCAGCAGCCCCGGACTTGGGACAGGGGTTTACGAGCAGTACGTC. Translating gives CASSPGLGTGVYEQYV. The chain couples TRBV4-2 to TRBJ2-7, with 10 bases that match TRBD1. CDR3 length: 16 amino acids. With V trimmed by 4 bases and J by 4 bases, 10 bases remained unmatched. Germline V CDR1 and CDR2: LGHNA, YNFKEQ.

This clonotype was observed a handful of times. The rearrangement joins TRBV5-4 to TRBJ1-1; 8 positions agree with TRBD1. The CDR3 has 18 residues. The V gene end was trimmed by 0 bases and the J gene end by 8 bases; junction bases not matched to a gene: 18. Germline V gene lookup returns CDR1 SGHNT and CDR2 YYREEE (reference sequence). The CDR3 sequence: CASSLVVGTGNLFREAFF. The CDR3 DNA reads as TGTGCCAGCAGCTTGGTTGTTGGGACAGGAAATTTGTTTCGGGAAGCTTTCTTT.

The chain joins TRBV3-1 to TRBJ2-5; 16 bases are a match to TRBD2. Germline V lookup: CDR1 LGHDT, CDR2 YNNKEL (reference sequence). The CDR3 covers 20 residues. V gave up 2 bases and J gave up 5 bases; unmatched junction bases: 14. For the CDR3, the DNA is TGTGCCAGCAGCCAAAAGCTACCGGGACTAGCGGGGGGGCACGGGGAGACCCAGTACTTC. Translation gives CASSQKLPGLAGGHGETQYF.

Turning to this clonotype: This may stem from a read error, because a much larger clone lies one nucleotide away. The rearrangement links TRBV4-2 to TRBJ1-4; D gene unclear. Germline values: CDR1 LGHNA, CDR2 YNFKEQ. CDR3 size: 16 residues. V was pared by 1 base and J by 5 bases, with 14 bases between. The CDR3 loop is CASSQGGRVWNEKLFF. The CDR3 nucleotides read TGTGCCAGCAGCCAAGGGGGTAGGGTCTGGAATGAAAAACTGTTTTTT.

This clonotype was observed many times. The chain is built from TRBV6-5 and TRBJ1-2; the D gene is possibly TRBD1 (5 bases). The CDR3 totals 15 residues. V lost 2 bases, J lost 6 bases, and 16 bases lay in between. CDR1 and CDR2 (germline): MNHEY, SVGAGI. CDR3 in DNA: TGTGCCAGCAGTTACATTTCCAGGGCCTCGGATGGCTACACCTTC. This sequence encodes CASSYISRASDGYTF.

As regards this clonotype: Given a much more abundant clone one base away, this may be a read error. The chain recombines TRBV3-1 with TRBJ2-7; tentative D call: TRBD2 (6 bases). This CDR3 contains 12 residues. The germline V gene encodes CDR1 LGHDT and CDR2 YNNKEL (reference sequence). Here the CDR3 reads CVSSQGGSGKYF. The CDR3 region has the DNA TGTGTCAGCAGCCAAGGAGGGTCAGGGAAGTACTTC.

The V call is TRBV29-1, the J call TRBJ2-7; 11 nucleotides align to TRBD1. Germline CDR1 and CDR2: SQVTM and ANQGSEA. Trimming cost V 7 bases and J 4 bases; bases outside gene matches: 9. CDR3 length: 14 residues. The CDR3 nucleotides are TGCAGCGCAAGGACAGGGGGCGCGGGATACGAGCAGTACTTC. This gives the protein CSARTGGAGYEQYF.

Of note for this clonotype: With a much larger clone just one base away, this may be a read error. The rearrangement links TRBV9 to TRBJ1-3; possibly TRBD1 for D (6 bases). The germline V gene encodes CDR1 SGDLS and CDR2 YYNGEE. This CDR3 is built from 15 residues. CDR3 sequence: CASSPSGASGDTIYF. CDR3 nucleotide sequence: TGTGCCAGCAGCCCCTCGGGGGCCTCTGGAGACACCATATATTTT.

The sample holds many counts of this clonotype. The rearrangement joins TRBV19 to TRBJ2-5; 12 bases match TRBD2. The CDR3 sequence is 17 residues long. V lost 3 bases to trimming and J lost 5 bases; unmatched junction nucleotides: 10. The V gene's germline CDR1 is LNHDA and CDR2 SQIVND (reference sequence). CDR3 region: CASSIRLAGAPRETQYF. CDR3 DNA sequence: TGTGCCAGTAGTATCAGACTAGCGGGGGCGCCAAGGGAGACCCAGTACTTC.

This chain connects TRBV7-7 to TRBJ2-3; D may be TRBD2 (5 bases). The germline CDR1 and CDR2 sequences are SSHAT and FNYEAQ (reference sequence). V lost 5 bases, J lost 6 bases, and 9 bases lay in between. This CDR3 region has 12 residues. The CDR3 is CASSQTGDTQYF. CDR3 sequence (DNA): TGTGCCAGCAGCCAAACGGGGGATACGCAGTATTTT.

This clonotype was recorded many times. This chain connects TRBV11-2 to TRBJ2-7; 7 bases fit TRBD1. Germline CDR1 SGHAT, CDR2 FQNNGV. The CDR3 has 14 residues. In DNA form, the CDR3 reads TGTGCCAGCAGCTTAGATCGGGTTAGGGGACAGTGGAACGTC. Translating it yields CASSLDRVRGQWNV.

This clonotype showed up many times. The CDR3 DNA follows: TGCGCCAGCAGCCAAGAGTGGGCTAGCGGGGGGCTATCGCAAGAGACCCAGTACTTC. As protein: CASSQEWASGGLSQETQYF. The chain joins TRBV4-1 to TRBJ2-5, with 11 bases fitting TRBD2. The CDR3 runs to 19 residues. The V gene end was trimmed by 0 bases and the J gene end by 2 bases; junction bases not matched to a gene: 11. The germline gives CDR1 MGHRA, CDR2 YSYEKL.

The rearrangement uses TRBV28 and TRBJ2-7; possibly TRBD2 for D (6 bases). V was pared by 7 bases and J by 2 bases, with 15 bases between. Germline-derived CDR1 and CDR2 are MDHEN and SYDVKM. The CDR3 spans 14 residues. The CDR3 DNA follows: TGTGCCAGCAAAGGAGGGACCTACGCCTACGAGCAGTACTTC. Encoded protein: CASKGGTYAYEQYF.

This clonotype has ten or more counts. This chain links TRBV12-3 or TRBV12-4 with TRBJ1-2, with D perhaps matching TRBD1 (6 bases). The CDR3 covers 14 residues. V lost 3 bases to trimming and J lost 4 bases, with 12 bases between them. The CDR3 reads CASSFGGLGYGYTF. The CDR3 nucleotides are TGTGCCAGCAGTTTTGGGGGCCTTGGCTATGGCTACACCTTC.

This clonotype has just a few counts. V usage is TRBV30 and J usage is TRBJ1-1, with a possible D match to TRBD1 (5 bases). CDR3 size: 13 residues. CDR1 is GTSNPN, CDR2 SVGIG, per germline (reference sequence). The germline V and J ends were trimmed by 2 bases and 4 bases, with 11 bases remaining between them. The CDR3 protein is CAWSFGGGTEAFF. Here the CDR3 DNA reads TGTGCCTGGAGTTTCGGGGGGGGCACTGAAGCTTTCTTT.

The chain's CDR3 is CASSLWGRAQYF. The CDR3 bases are TGTGCCAGCAGCTTATGGGGCAGGGCGCAGTACTTC. The chain employs TRBV5-5 and TRBJ2-7; a weak D match, TRBD1 (5 bases). Germline V gene lookup returns CDR1 SGHKS and CDR2 YYEKEE (reference sequence). This CDR3 spans 12 amino acids. V shed 2 bases and J shed 9 bases, with 12 bases lying between them. Together with reference TRBV5-5 and TRBJ2-7, the CDR3 gives the full variable domain: DAGVTQSPTHLIKTRGQQVTLRCSPISGHKSVSWYQQVLGQGPQFIFQYYEKEERGRGNFPDRFSARQFPNYSSELNVNALLLGDSALYLCASSLWGRAQYFGPGTRLTVT.

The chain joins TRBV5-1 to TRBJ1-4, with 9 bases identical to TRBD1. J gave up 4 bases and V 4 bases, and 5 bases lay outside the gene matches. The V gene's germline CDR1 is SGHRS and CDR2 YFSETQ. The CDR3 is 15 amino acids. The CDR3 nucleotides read TGCGCCAGCAGCGTAACAGGGGGCTTTAATGAAAAACTGTTTTTT. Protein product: CASSVTGGFNEKLFF. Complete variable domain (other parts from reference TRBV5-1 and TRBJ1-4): KAGVTQTPRYLIKTRGQQVTLSCSPISGHRSVSWYQQTPGQGLQFLFEYFSETQRNKGNFPGRFSGRQFSNSRSEMNVSTLELGDSALYLCASSVTGGFNEKLFFGSGTQLSVL.

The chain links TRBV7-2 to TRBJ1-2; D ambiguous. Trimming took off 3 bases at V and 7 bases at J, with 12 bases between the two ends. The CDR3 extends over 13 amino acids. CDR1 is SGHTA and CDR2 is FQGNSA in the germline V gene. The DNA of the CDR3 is TGTGCCAGCAGCTTGGAAAGGGTCCGTGGCTACACCTTC. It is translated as CASSLERVRGYTF.

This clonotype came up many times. CDR3 loop: CASSTAGQGGNQPQHF. CDR3 nucleotides: TGTGCCAGTAGTACCGCCGGACAGGGAGGCAATCAGCCCCAGCATTTT. J is TRBJ1-5 and V is TRBV19; TRBD1 matches 8 bases. Germline V gives CDR1 LNHDA, CDR2 SQIVND (reference sequence). The CDR3 has 16 residues. V dropped 4 bases and J dropped 2; count of bases not matched to a gene: 7.

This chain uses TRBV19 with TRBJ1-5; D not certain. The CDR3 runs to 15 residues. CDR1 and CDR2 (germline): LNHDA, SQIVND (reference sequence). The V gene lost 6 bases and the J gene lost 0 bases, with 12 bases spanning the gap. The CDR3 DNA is TGTGCCAGTAGGACTACCTTTAATAGCAATCAGCCCCAGCATTTT. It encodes CASRTTFNSNQPQHF.

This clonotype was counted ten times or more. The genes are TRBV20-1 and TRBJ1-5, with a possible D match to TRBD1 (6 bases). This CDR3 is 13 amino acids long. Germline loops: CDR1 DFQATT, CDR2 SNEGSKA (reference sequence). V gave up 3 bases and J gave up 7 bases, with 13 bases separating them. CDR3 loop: CSARYREGQPQHF. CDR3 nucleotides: TGCAGTGCTAGGTACAGGGAAGGACAGCCCCAGCATTTT.

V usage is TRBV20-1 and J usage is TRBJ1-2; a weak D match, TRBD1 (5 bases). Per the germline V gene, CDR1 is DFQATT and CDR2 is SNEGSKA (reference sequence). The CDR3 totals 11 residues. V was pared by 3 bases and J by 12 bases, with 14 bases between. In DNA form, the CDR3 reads TGCAGTGCTAGCGGGGGGACTGGAAACACCTTC. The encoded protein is CSASGGTGNTF.

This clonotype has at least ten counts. CDR3 bases: TGTGCCAGTAAAGAAGGGGCCAACACCGGGGAGCTGTTTTTT. It codes for CASKEGANTGELFF. The chain recombines TRBV19 with TRBJ2-2; D perhaps matches TRBD1 (5 bases). With 7 bases removed from V and 2 bases from J, the gap between germline ends came to 11 bases. CDR3 length: 14 amino acids. CDR1 is LNHDA, CDR2 SQIVND, per germline (reference sequence). Filled out from reference TRBV19 and TRBJ2-2, the complete variable domain reads DGGITQSPKYLFRKEGQNVTLSCEQNLNHDAMYWYRQDPGQGLRLIYYSQIVNDFQKGDIAEGYSVSREKKESFPLTVTSAQKNPTAFYLCASKEGANTGELFFGEGSRLTVL.

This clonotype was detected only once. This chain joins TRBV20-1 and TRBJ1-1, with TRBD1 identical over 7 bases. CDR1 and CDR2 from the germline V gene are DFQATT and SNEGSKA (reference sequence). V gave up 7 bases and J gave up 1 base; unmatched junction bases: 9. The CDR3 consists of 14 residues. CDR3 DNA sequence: TGCAGTGGTTCACAGGGGTCACGGAACACTGAAGCTTTCTTT. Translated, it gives CSGSQGSRNTEAFF.

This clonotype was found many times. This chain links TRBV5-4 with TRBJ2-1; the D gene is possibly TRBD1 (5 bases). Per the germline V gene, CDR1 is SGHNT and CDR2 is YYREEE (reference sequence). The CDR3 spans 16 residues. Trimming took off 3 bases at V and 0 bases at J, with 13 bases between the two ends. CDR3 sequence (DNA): TGTGCCAGCAGCTCAAAGACAGATACCTCCTACAATGAGCAGTTCTTC. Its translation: CASSSKTDTSYNEQFF.

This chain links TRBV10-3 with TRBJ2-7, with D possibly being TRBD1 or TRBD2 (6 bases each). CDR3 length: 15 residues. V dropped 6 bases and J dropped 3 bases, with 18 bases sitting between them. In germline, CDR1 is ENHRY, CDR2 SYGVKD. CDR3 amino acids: CAISKGRGGRYEQYV. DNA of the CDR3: TGTGCCATCAGCAAAGGCAGGGGAGGTCGCTACGAGCAGTACGTC.

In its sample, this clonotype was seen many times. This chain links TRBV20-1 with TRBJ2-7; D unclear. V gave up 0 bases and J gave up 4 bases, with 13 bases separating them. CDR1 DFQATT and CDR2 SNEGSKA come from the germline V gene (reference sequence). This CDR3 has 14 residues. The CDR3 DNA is TGCAGTGCTAGAGAGCACCCTAGGCCTTACGAGCAGTACTTC. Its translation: CSAREHPRPYEQYF.

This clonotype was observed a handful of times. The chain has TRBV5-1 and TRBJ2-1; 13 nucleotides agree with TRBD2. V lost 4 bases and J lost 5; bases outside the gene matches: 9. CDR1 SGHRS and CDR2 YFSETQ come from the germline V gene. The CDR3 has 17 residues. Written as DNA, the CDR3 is TGCGCCAGCAGCACTAATCCGGGACTAGCGGGGCACAATGAGCAGTTCTTC. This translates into CASSTNPGLAGHNEQFF.

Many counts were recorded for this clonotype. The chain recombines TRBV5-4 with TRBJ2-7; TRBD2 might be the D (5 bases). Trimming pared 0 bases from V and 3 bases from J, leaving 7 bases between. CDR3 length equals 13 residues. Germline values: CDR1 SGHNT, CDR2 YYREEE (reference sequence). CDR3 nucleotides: TGTGCCAGCAGCTTGGGACGGGACTACGAGCAGTACGTC. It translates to CASSLGRDYEQYV.

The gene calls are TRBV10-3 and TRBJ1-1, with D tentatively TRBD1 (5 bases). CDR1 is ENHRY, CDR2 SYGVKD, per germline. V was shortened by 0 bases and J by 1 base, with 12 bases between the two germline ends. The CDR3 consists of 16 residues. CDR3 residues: CAISESPGLANTEAFF. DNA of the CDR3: TGTGCCATCAGTGAGTCGCCAGGGCTGGCGAACACTGAAGCTTTCTTT.

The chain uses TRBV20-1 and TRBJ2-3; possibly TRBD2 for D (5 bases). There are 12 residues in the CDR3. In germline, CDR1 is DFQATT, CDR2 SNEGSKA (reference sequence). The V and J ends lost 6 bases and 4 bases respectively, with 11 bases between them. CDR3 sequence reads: CSADRDPDTQYF. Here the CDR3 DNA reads TGCAGTGCAGACCGGGATCCAGATACGCAGTATTTT.

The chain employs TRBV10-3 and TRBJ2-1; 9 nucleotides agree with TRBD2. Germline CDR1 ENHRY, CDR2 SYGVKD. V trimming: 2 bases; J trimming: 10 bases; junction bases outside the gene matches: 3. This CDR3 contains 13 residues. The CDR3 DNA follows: TGTGCCATCAGTGAGGGAGCGGGGGGAGAGCAGTTCTTC. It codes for CAISEGAGGEQFF.